The TCR beta chain described here comes from a study of shared clonotypes between healthy human individuals. The authors ran the assay at deep level. Generated by immunoSEQ multiplex PCR, the TCRdb table keeps only in-frame clones and is missing some. The sample records 950,000 to 1,300,000 clones, 70% to 80% being singletons. V dropped 6 bases and J dropped 4 bases, with 12 bases sitting between them. The length of the CDR3 is 14 residues. CDR1 MNHEY and CDR2 SMNVEV come from the germline V gene (reference sequence). The TCR sequence derives from a man younger than 35 in good health. Material for sequencing was memory CD4+ T cells sorted from blood. The subset was: CD45RA-negative fraction. This rearrangement joins TRBV27 to TRBJ1-4; tentative D call: TRBD1 (5 bases). This CDR3 is CASSPQVFNEKLFF. The DNA of the CDR3 is TGTGCCAGCAGCCCACAGGTCTTTAATGAAAAACTGTTTTTT.